This T cell receptor (beta chain) was recorded in a study of blood T cells in healthy people across ages. Points from the study as a whole: TCR beta diversity per million T cells fell roughly linearly with age.

Remarks on this clonotype: The antigen is not known.

Through a sample-barcoded 5' primer and a J-beta primer mix, a second PCR was run for roughly 7 to 12 cycles. Each CDR3 protein is one row after TCRdb ran MiXCR on the 5' RACE reads. Counted here are about 1.4 million distinct CDR3 sequences, around 55% occurring once; the ten biggest clones make up 6.5% to 8.5%. Total RNA was isolated from each sample in quantities of at least 5 micrograms. The germline gives CDR1 SGDLS, CDR2 YYNGEE. The ends lost 2 bases at V and 0 bases at J; junction bases unmatched: 3. The CDR3 is made up of 15 amino acids. V is TRBV9 and J is TRBJ2-7, with 9 bases fitting TRBD1. The receptor was derived from a young man in good health. Sequencing used blood. The CDR3 nucleotides read TGTGCCAGCAGCGTTTCACAGGGGGCCTCCTACGAGCAGTACTTC. This sequence encodes CASSVSQGASYEQYF.